What follows is one T cell receptor beta chain and its context. Its matching antigen is unknown. A junction end diverges from the germline sequence, so it may reflect a read error. The length of the CDR3 is 14 residues. Germline lookup yields CDR1 MNHEY and CDR2 SVGAGI. Scientists recovered RNA and DNA together from around 20-30 mg of unsorted bulk tissue. Through surgical resection, the patients' primary liver carcinoma was treated. Every single tumor sample held over 85% viable tumor cells. Constant-region priming of roughly 490 ng total RNA yielded TCR beta cDNA. A slightly modified ARM-PCR protocol with three nested multiplex PCR rounds produced these TCR beta libraries. TRBV1-TRBV30 forward and Cbeta reverse primers drove the first two roughly 10-cycle rounds. TCRdb processed the multiplex PCR reads anew with MiXCR; each CDR3 protein has one entry. The sample carries approximately 92,000 distinct CDR3 sequences, around 63% recorded once.

The record originates from a study of tumor-infiltrating lymphocytes in primary liver carcinoma. Regarding the study as a whole: Pairs comparing tumor with adjacent tissue or blood overlapped less than pairs drawn from tumor regions. The top-250-clone fraction was significantly higher in tumors than in blood (p = 0.039).

The source material was liver tumor tissue from sampling region 5. The subset: tumor region T5, tumor centre. This receptor was obtained from an older woman with primary liver carcinoma and hepatitis B virus infection. This chain joins TRBV6-5 and TRBJ1-6; D possibly corresponds to TRBD1 (6 bases). As DNA, the CDR3 is TGCGCCAGCAGTTACCGACAGGAAAATTCATCCCTCCACTTT. It encodes CASSYRQENSSLHF.